The present T cell receptor (beta chain) was sequenced within a study of blood T cell repertoires in COVID-19. Germline V gene data show CDR1 as GTSNPN and CDR2 as SVGIG (reference sequence). J gave up 7 bases and V 3 bases, and 15 bases lay outside the gene matches. The CDR3 has 18 amino acids. Clones were read by immunoSEQ multiplex PCR, and TCRdb kept only the in-frame ones, dropping some. The sample lists tens of thousands of clones, around four fifths occurring once. The chain uses TRBV30 and TRBJ2-1; 13 bases map to TRBD2. The sequence derives from a man in his sixties or seventies with acute or convalescent COVID-19. The sequenced material came from peripheral blood. The CDR3 sequence is CAWRGWGTSGIRSNEQFF. The CDR3 coding sequence is TGTGCCTGGAGGGGGTGGGGGACTAGCGGGATTCGTTCGAATGAGCAGTTCTTC. The full variable domain, its missing parts supplied by reference TRBV30 and TRBJ2-1, is SQTIHQWPATLVQPVGSPLSLECTVEGTSNPNLYWYRQAAGRGLQLLFYSVGIGQISSEVPQNLSASRPQDRQFILSSKKLLLSDSGFYLCAWRGWGTSGIRSNEQFFGPGTRLTVL.